The 28 T cell receptor beta chains below were found in one sample sequenced in a study of identical twins. TCRdb passed the 5' RACE reads through MiXCR, listing each CDR3 protein once. This table holds a few hundred thousand distinct CDR3 sequences, roughly 9.9% found once. These records were also assigned to another study, of yellow fever vaccine responses in identical twins.

Sequenced sample: PBMCs. These receptors all stem from a woman under 30 in good health.

The chain uses TRBV2 and TRBJ1-5, with TRBD1 identical over 7 bases. V trimming: 7 bases; J trimming: 2 bases; junction bases outside the gene matches: 8. The CDR3 is 15 amino acids. Germline CDR1 reads SNHLY; CDR2 reads FYNNEI. CDR3 in amino acids: CASTRQGFGNQPQHF. The CDR3, as DNA: TGTGCCAGCACAAGACAGGGATTTGGCAATCAGCCCCAGCATTTT.

This clonotype was recorded at least ten times. The junction departs from the called germline gene at one end, perhaps through a read error. The rearrangement joins TRBV7-2 to TRBJ1-5; D ambiguous. In germline, CDR1 is SGHTA, CDR2 FQGNSA. The CDR3 loop spans 13 amino acids. CDR3 sequence: CASSLALDQPQHF. CDR3 DNA sequence: TGTGCCAGCAGTTTAGCGCTGGATCAGCCCCAGCATTTT. The full variable domain, completed using reference TRBV7-2 and TRBJ1-5, is GAGVSQSPSNKVTEKGKDVELRCDPISGHTALYWYRQSLGQGLEFLIYFQGNSAPDKSGLPSDRFSAERTGGSVSTLTIQRTQQEDSAVYLCASSLALDQPQHFGDGTRLSIL.

In its sample, this clonotype was seen many times. The chain couples TRBV2 to TRBJ2-2, with no clear D. Trimming left V 8 bases short and J 0 bases short, with 10 bases between. Germline-derived CDR1 and CDR2 are SNHLY and FYNNEI. This CDR3 comprises 14 residues. The CDR3: CASQGGSNTGELFF. CDR3 nucleotides: TGTGCCAGCCAAGGTGGCTCGAACACCGGGGAGCTGTTTTTT.

This clonotype was found a few times. This sequence joins TRBV20-1 and TRBJ2-7, with 12 bases identical to TRBD2. The V gene end was trimmed by 5 bases and the J gene end by 4 bases; junction bases not matched to a gene: 6. Germline lookup yields CDR1 DFQATT and CDR2 SNEGSKA (reference sequence). This CDR3 contains 14 residues. The CDR3 bases are TGCAGTGCTCAGGGACTAGCGGGTGGGTACGAGCAGTACTTC. This encodes CSAQGLAGGYEQYF.

This clonotype was recorded a few times. The V call is TRBV28, the J call TRBJ2-2; D not resolved. This CDR3 contains 12 residues. Trimming left V 6 bases short and J 6 bases short, with 8 bases between. Germline CDR1 MDHEN, CDR2 SYDVKM. The DNA for the CDR3 is TGTGCCAGCAGCCCCTGGGCCGGGGAGCTGTTTTTT. Translation: CASSPWAGELFF.

This clonotype came up a few times. This sequence joins TRBV7-8 and TRBJ2-1; possibly TRBD2 for D (6 bases). Germline CDR1 and CDR2: SGHVS and FQNEAQ. CDR3 length: 15 residues. V dropped 2 bases and J dropped 2 bases, with 10 bases sitting between them. This chain's CDR3 is CASSLMEGPYNEQFF. The DNA of the CDR3 is TGTGCCAGCAGCTTAATGGAGGGCCCCTACAATGAGCAGTTCTTC. Full variable domain (outside the CDR3, taken from reference TRBV7-8 and TRBJ2-1): GAGVSQSPRYKVAKRGQDVALRCDPISGHVSLFWYQQALGQGPEFLTYFQNEAQLDKSGLPSDRFFAERPEGSVSTLKIQRTQQEDSAVYLCASSLMEGPYNEQFFGPGTRLTVL.

In this sample, this clonotype turned up many times. A read error may produce the germline difference seen at one junction end. The gene calls are TRBV5-1 and TRBJ2-2; D is unclear. The V gene's germline CDR1 is SGHRS and CDR2 YFSETQ. This CDR3 region has 15 residues. The CDR3 DNA is TGCGCCAGCAGCTTGGGACACTGGAACAGCGGGGAGCTGTTTTTT. The encoded protein is CASSLGHWNSGELFF. The full variable domain, rest sourced from reference TRBV5-1 and TRBJ2-2, is KAGVTQTPRYLIKTRGQQVTLSCSPISGHRSVSWYQQTPGQGLQFLFEYFSETQRNKGNFPGRFSGRQFSNSRSEMNVSTLELGDSALYLCASSLGHWNSGELFFGEGSRLTVL.

This chain links TRBV7-9 with TRBJ1-3, with D tentatively TRBD1 (5 bases). This CDR3 spans 16 amino acids. Germline CDR1 reads SEHNR; CDR2 reads FQNEAQ (reference sequence). The V end lost 0 bases, the J end lost 3 bases, and 12 bases lay between the germline ends. The CDR3 coding sequence is TGTGCCAGCAGCTTAGCGGGAGACAGTCTTGGAAACACCATATATTTT. This encodes CASSLAGDSLGNTIYF.

The CDR3 reads CASSLRTSGTTYEQYF. CDR3 nucleotides: TGTGCCAGCAGTTTAAGAACTAGCGGGACGACCTACGAGCAGTACTTC. V gene TRBV28 combines with J gene TRBJ2-7, with 10 bases aligning to TRBD2. The germline gives CDR1 MDHEN, CDR2 SYDVKM. The junction had 6 bases not matched to a gene; V was cut back by 2 bases and J by 2 bases. This CDR3 has 16 amino acids.

The chain links TRBV6-2 or TRBV6-3 to TRBJ2-7; a weak D match, TRBD1 (6 bases). In germline, CDR1 is MNHEY, CDR2 SVGEGT. V dropped 8 bases and J dropped 3 bases, with 17 bases sitting between them. This CDR3 has 14 residues. In nucleotides, the CDR3 is TGTGCCAGCGTACGAACGTCACAGGGCTACGAGCAGTACTTC. This sequence encodes CASVRTSQGYEQYF.

In this sample, this clonotype turned up many times. This chain links TRBV19 with TRBJ2-1, with D perhaps matching TRBD1 (6 bases). Trimming took 4 bases from V and 10 from J, leaving 17 bases between them. CDR1 is LNHDA and CDR2 is SQIVND in the germline V gene (reference sequence). The CDR3 spans 14 residues. CDR3 loop: CASSTGQWMGEQFF. CDR3 coding DNA: TGTGCCAGTAGTACAGGACAGTGGATGGGGGAGCAGTTCTTC.

The chain couples TRBV12-3 or TRBV12-4 to TRBJ2-7; TRBD1 might be the D (6 bases). CDR3 length: 16 amino acids. V gave up 4 bases and J gave up 7 bases, with 23 bases separating them. The CDR3 spells CASSSIQGKGVREQYF. The CDR3 region has the DNA TGTGCCAGCAGTTCAATCCAGGGGAAGGGAGTTCGGGAGCAGTACTTC.

This clonotype appeared many times. V and J are TRBV5-6 and TRBJ1-4; D possibly corresponds to TRBD1 (6 bases). From germline, CDR1 is SGHDT and CDR2 YYEEEE. V lost 4 bases and J 5 bases, leaving 15 bases between the germline ends. The CDR3 sequence is 15 residues long. The CDR3 spells CASSPDGGRNEKLFF. The CDR3 DNA sequence: TGTGCCAGCAGCCCGGACGGGGGCCGGAATGAAAAACTGTTTTTT.

Worth noting for this clonotype: One junction end does not reproduce the germline sequence, and a read error may be involved. This chain joins TRBV7-7 and TRBJ2-5; D gene uncertain. In germline, CDR1 is SSHAT, CDR2 FNYEAQ (reference sequence). CDR3 length: 14 residues. Written as DNA, the CDR3 is TGTGCTAGCAGCTCAGACCAGGACCAAGAGACCCAGTACTTC. Translation: CASSSDQDQETQYF.

This clonotype was counted at least ten times. V gene TRBV15 combines with J gene TRBJ2-3, with D maybe TRBD2 (6 bases). Germline CDR1 LNHNV, CDR2 YYDKDF (reference sequence). The CDR3 length is 16 residues. V dropped 0 bases and J dropped 1 base, with 11 bases sitting between them. CDR3 nucleotide sequence: TGTGCCACCAGCAGAGAGGGGAGGACGGGCACAGATACGCAGTATTTT. Translating gives CATSREGRTGTDTQYF.

This clonotype was seen repeatedly, ten times or more. V gene TRBV5-6 combines with J gene TRBJ2-2, with unresolved D. Germline assignment: CDR1 SGHDT and CDR2 YYEEEE. The CDR3 runs 15 residues. Trimming took 2 bases from V and 2 from J, leaving 10 bases between them. The DNA of the CDR3 is TGTGCCAGCAGCTTACTGAGACCAAACACCGGGGAGCTGTTTTTT. This gives the protein CASSLLRPNTGELFF.

This clonotype was found a few times. V is TRBV5-1 and J is TRBJ2-7, with D possibly matching TRBD1 (6 bases). V was clipped by 0 bases and J by 6 bases, with 16 bases between them. CDR3 size: 15 residues. From germline, CDR1 is SGHRS and CDR2 YFSETQ. The CDR3 sequence: CASSLASGAPTEQYF. CDR3 in DNA: TGCGCCAGCAGCTTGGCCTCAGGGGCCCCCACCGAGCAGTACTTC.

This clonotype was seen repeatedly, ten times or more. The V call is TRBV10-3, the J call TRBJ2-7, with TRBD2 matching over 7 bases. CDR3 size: 16 residues. J lost 2 bases, V lost 2 bases, and 9 bases had no gene match. Germline V gene sequence: CDR1 ENHRY, CDR2 SYGVKD. The CDR3 coding sequence is TGTGCCATCAGTGAGCCCTCCCCAGGGAGGGCCTACGAGCAGTACTTC. Protein: CAISEPSPGRAYEQYF.

This clonotype has ten or more counts. The rearrangement joins TRBV7-2 to TRBJ2-7; 8 bases align to TRBD2. Germline V gene lookup returns CDR1 SGHTA and CDR2 FQGNSA. The CDR3 extends over 14 amino acids. V lost 1 base to trimming and J lost 4 bases; unmatched junction nucleotides: 3. In nucleotides, the CDR3 is TGTGCCAGCAGCTTAGAAGCGGGAGTGTACGAGCAGTACTTC. This sequence encodes CASSLEAGVYEQYF.

The V gene is TRBV18, the J gene TRBJ1-4; 8 bases are a match to TRBD1. Germline CDR1 and CDR2: KGHSH and LQKENI. J lost 8 bases, V lost 3 bases, and 5 bases had no gene match. The CDR3 has 14 residues. The CDR3 region is CASSPDRVGEKLFF. Here the CDR3 DNA reads TGTGCCAGCTCACCGGACAGGGTTGGGGAAAAACTGTTTTTT.

The chain carries TRBV12-3 or TRBV12-4 and TRBJ2-7, with 12 bases that match TRBD2. The CDR3 has 12 residues. V gave up 8 bases and J gave up 6 bases; unmatched junction bases: 2. Here the CDR3 DNA reads TGTGCCAGCCGGACTAGCGGGGTCGAGCAGTACTTC. Amino acids: CASRTSGVEQYF.

CDR3: CASSARGGGETQYF. The CDR3 DNA follows: TGTGCCAGCAGCGCCCGGGGGGGCGGTGAGACCCAGTACTTC. This sequence joins TRBV7-9 and TRBJ2-5; 8 positions match TRBD2. The CDR3 consists of 14 residues. Looked up from germline, CDR1 is SEHNR and CDR2 is FQNEAQ (reference sequence). Trimming took 5 bases from V and 5 from J; bases not matched to a gene: 7.

The chain has TRBV7-6 and TRBJ2-3, with 10 bases lining up with TRBD2. Germline V gene data show CDR1 as SGHVS and CDR2 as FNYEAQ. The CDR3 consists of 16 residues. The V gene end was trimmed by 2 bases and the J gene end by 8 bases; junction bases not matched to a gene: 10. Here the CDR3 DNA reads TGTGCCAGCAGCTTATTAAGCGGGAGGGGCTCCGGTACGCAGTATTTT. Translating gives CASSLLSGRGSGTQYF.

This clonotype occurred a few times. The genes are TRBV7-9 and TRBJ2-3; possible D gene TRBD1, 6 bases. This CDR3 contains 16 residues. Germline loops: CDR1 SEHNR, CDR2 FQNEAQ (reference sequence). Trimming removed 3 bases from V and 2 bases from J, with 15 bases in between. The CDR3 sequence is CASSFPRDTFTDTQYF. The CDR3 region has the DNA TGTGCCAGCAGCTTCCCCCGGGACACCTTCACAGATACGCAGTATTTT.

The gene calls are TRBV18 and TRBJ1-5, with D perhaps TRBD1 (5 bases). The CDR3 is made up of 13 amino acids. Trimming shortened V by 5 bases and J by 4 bases, and 9 bases separated the two germline ends. CDR1 KGHSH and CDR2 LQKENI come from the germline V gene. CDR3 amino acids: CASSDQGNQPQHF. The CDR3 region has the DNA TGTGCCAGCTCAGACCAGGGAAATCAGCCCCAGCATTTT.

To note about this clonotype: This may stem from a read error, because a much larger clone lies one nucleotide away. The chain combines TRBV20-1 with TRBJ2-7; no reliable D call. This CDR3 region has 14 residues. V was clipped by 6 bases and J by 0 bases, with 15 bases between them. Looked up from germline, CDR1 is DFQATT and CDR2 is SNEGSKA (reference sequence). In nucleotides, the CDR3 is TGCAGTGCCAATCAGGTCCAATCCTCCTACGAGCAGTACTTC. This sequence encodes CSANQVQSSYEQYF.

The CDR3 loop reads CASSFAGRGTDTQYF. CDR3 coding DNA: TGTGCCAGCAGTTTCGCGGGGAGGGGGACAGATACGCAGTATTTT. This chain joins TRBV27 and TRBJ2-3, with D possibly TRBD2 on 7 matching bases. CDR1 and CDR2 (germline): MNHEY, SMNVEV (reference sequence). V was pared by 3 bases and J by 3 bases, with 13 bases between. This CDR3 comprises 15 residues.

The rearrangement joins TRBV30 to TRBJ2-5; 11 bases map to TRBD2. The V gene's germline CDR1 is GTSNPN and CDR2 SVGIG (reference sequence). The CDR3 runs 14 residues. V was clipped by 7 bases and J by 4 bases; unmatched bases: 8. CDR3 residues: CASNSGRAGETQYF. CDR3 DNA sequence: TGTGCCTCCAATAGCGGGAGGGCCGGAGAGACCCAGTACTTC. Filled out from reference TRBV30 and TRBJ2-5, the complete variable domain reads SQTIHQWPATLVQPVGSPLSLECTVEGTSNPNLYWYRQAAGRGLQLLFYSVGIGQISSEVPQNLSASRPQDRQFILSSKKLLLSDSGFYLCASNSGRAGETQYFGPGTRLLVL.